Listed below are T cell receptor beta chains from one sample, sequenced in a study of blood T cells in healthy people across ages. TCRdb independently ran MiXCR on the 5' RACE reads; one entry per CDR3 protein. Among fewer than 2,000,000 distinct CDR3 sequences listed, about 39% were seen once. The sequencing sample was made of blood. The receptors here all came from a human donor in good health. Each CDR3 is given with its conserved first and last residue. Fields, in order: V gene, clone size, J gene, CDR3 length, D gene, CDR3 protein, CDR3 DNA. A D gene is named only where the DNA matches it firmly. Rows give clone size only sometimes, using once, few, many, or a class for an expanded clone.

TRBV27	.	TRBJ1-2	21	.	CASSLSPLHPGGGWWNYGYTF	TGTGCCAGCAGTTTATCCCCGCTGCATCCGGGCGGGGGCTGGTGGAACTATGGCTACACCTTC
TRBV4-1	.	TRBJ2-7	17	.	CASSQDVRSGGIYEQYF	TGCGCCAGCAGCCAAGATGTAAGATCGGGGGGCATCTACGAGCAGTACTTC
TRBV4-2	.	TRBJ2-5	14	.	CASSQERPGETQYF	TGTGCCAGCAGCCAAGAACGACCGGGGGAGACCCAGTACTTC
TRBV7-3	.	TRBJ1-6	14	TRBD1	CASSPSTGSSPLHF	TGTGCCAGCAGCCCCTCGACAGGGAGTTCACCCCTCCACTTT
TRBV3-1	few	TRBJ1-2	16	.	CVSSQRTADPGRGYTF	TGTGTCAGCAGCCAACGGACAGCCGATCCGGGAAGGGGCTACACCTTC
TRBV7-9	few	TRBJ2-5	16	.	CASSAQGGAGGETQYF	TGTGCCAGCAGCGCCCAAGGCGGGGCCGGTGGGGAGACCCAGTACTTC
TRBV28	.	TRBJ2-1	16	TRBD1	CASSLGGTGGQNEQFF	TGTGCCAGCAGTTTAGGTGGGACAGGGGGGCAAAATGAGCAGTTCTTC
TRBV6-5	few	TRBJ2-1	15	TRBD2	CASSYSGGFYNEQFF	TGTGCCAGCAGTTACTCGGGGGGGTTCTACAATGAGCAGTTCTTC
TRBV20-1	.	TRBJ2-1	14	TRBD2	CSASEAGGPNEQFF	TGCAGTGCTAGTGAAGCGGGGGGGCCTAATGAGCAGTTCTTC
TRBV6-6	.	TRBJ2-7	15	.	CASSYSISSSYEQYF	TGTGCCAGCAGTTACTCGATCAGTAGCTCCTACGAGCAGTACTTC
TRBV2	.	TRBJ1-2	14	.	CASSSGRNNYGYTF	TGTGCCAGCAGTTCGGGACGGAATAACTATGGCTACACCTTC
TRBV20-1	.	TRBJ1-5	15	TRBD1	CSARDFRGMNQPQHF	TGCAGTGCTAGAGACTTCAGGGGGATGAATCAGCCCCAGCATTTT
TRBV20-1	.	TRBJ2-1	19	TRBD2	CSAPGTGTSRAGSYNEQFF	TGCAGTGCTCCCGGAACCGGGACTAGCCGTGCTGGCTCCTACAATGAGCAGTTCTTC
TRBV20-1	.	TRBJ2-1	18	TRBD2	CSARLTSGGASVYNEQVF	TGCAGTGCTAGGCTAACTAGCGGGGGGGCCTCAGTTTACAATGAGCAGGTCTTC
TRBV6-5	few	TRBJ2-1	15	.	CASSYSRNTYNEQFF	TGTGCCAGCAGTTACTCGAGGAACACCTACAATGAGCAGTTCTTC
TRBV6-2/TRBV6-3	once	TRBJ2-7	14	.	CASTIIQGPHEQYF	TGTGCCAGCACTATAATCCAGGGGCCTCACGAGCAGTACTTC
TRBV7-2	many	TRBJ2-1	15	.	CASSSNLPDYNEQFF	TGTGCCAGCAGTTCTAACCTCCCAGACTACAATGAGCAGTTCTTC
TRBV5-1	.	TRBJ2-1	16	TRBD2	CTSSSRLAGEYNEQFF	TGCACCAGCAGTTCCAGACTAGCGGGGGAATACAATGAGCAGTTCTTC
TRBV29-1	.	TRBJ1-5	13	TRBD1	CSVPGQGEQPQHF	TGCAGCGTCCCCGGACAGGGTGAACAGCCCCAGCATTTT
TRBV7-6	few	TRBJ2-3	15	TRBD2	CASSLLAGEGDTQYF	TGTGCCAGCAGCCTACTAGCGGGGGAGGGAGATACGCAGTATTTT
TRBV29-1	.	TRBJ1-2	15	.	CSVDSGPNSPYGYTF	TGCAGCGTTGATTCGGGGCCGAACTCACCCTATGGCTACACCTTC
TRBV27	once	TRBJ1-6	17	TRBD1	CASSTPGQDSGNSPLHF	TGTGCCAGCAGCACTCCTGGACAGGACAGCGGTAATTCACCCCTCCACTTT
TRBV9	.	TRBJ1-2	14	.	CASSVAPRNYGYTF	TGTGCCAGCAGCGTAGCTCCCAGAAACTATGGCTACACCTTC
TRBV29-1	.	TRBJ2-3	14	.	CSVEGLTSTDTQYF	TGCAGCGTTGAAGGGCTTACTAGCACAGATACGCAGTATTTT
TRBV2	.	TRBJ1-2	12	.	CATYSENYGYTF	TGTGCCACCTACTCAGAAAACTATGGCTACACCTTC
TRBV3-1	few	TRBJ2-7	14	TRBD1	CASSYSTGFDEQYF	TGTGCCAGCAGTTACTCGACAGGGTTCGACGAGCAGTACTTC
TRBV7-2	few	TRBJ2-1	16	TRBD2	CASSLRLAGTYNEQFF	TGTGCCAGCAGCCTTAGACTAGCGGGGACCTACAATGAGCAGTTCTTC
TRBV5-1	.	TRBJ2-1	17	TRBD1	CASSLGFGQELYNEQFF	TGCGCCAGCAGCTTGGGGTTCGGACAGGAACTTTACAATGAGCAGTTCTTC
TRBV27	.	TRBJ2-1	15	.	CASSLMRVRDNEQFF	TGTGCCAGCAGTTTAATGCGTGTTAGAGATAATGAGCAGTTCTTC
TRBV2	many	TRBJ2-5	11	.	CASRFGETQYF	TGTGCCAGCAGGTTCGGAGAGACCCAGTACTTC
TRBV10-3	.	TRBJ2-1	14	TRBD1	CAISLAGGTVEQFF	TGTGCCATCAGCCTAGCAGGGGGCACGGTAGAGCAGTTCTTC
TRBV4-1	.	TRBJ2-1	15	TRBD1	CASSTQQGRGDEQFF	TGCGCCAGCAGTACGCAACAGGGGCGAGGCGATGAGCAGTTCTTC
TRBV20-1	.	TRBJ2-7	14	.	CSARDWTAQYEQYF	TGCAGTGCTAGAGACTGGACAGCCCAGTACGAGCAGTACTTC
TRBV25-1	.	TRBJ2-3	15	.	CASSHGQIYTDTQYF	TGTGCCAGCAGTCACGGACAGATATACACAGATACGCAGTATTTT
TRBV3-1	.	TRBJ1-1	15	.	CASSQDLQPNTEAFF	TGTGCCAGCAGCCAAGACCTCCAACCGAACACTGAAGCTTTCTTT
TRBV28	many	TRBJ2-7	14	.	CASSRAVGAYEQYF	TGTGCCAGCAGCAGGGCAGTCGGTGCCTACGAGCAGTACTTC
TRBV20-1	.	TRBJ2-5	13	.	CSASRDPQETQYF	TGCAGTGCTAGCAGGGACCCCCAAGAGACCCAGTACTTC
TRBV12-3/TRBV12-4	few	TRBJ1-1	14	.	CASSFPTMNTEAFF	TGTGCCAGCAGTTTTCCCACCATGAACACTGAAGCTTTCTTT
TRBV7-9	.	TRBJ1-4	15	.	CASSSLGGSNEKLFF	TGTGCCAGCAGCAGCCTCGGGGGGTCTAATGAAAAACTGTTTTTT
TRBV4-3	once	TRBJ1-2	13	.	CAGSQDRNYGYTF	TGCGCCGGCAGCCAAGACAGGAACTATGGCTACACCTTC
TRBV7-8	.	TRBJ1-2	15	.	CASSSTEQGNRGYTF	TGTGCCAGTAGCTCCACTGAACAGGGTAATCGTGGCTACACCTTC
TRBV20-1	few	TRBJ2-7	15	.	CSARDGGQASYEQYF	TGCAGTGCTAGAGATGGGGGGCAAGCTTCCTACGAGCAGTACTTC
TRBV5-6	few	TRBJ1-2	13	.	CASSPQVYYGYTF	TGTGCCAGCAGCCCTCAGGTTTACTATGGCTACACCTTC
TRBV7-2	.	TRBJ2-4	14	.	CASSLDPDWNIQYF	TGTGCCAGCAGCTTAGATCCGGACTGGAACATTCAGTACTTC
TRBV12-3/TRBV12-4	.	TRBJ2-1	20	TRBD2	CASSQPGTSGGSSSYNEQFF	TGTGCCAGCAGTCAGCCCGGGACTAGCGGGGGCTCGAGCTCCTACAATGAGCAGTTCTTC
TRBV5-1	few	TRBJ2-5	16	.	CASSALRAGIGETQYF	TGCGCCAGCAGCGCCCTCCGGGCAGGAATAGGGGAGACCCAGTACTTC
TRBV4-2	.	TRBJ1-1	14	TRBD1	CASSLDRGFPEAFF	TGTGCCAGCAGCCTCGACAGGGGTTTCCCTGAAGCTTTCTTT
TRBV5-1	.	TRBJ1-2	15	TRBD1	CASRPGTGGPYGYTF	TGCGCCAGCAGACCCGGGACAGGGGGCCCCTATGGCTACACCTTC
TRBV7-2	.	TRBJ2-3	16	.	CASSLGGLADMDTQYF	TGTGCCAGCAGCTTAGGAGGTCTTGCGGATATGGATACGCAGTATTTT